The 23 T cell receptor beta chains reported below all come from one sample, sequenced in a study of blood T cell repertoires in COVID-19. Data came from immunoSEQ multiplex PCR; TCRdb stores just in-frame clones and leaves some out. This table has 190,000 or so clones, around 88% appearing once. The material sequenced was PBMCs or T cells enriched from blood (not recorded which). Receptors were obtained from a woman aged 25 to 45 who had been exposed to COVID-19.

This rearrangement joins TRBV10-1 to TRBJ1-1; the D is unclear. V lost 0 bases, J lost 11 bases, and 10 bases lay in between. This CDR3 spans 12 amino acids. The germline gives CDR1 WNHNN, CDR2 SYGVQD (reference sequence). CDR3 in amino acids: CASSESPGRAFF. Written as DNA, the CDR3 is TGCGCCAGCAGTGAGTCCCCGGGAAGGGCTTTCTTT.

The rearrangement links TRBV6-1 to TRBJ2-3; weak D call: TRBD2 (6 bases). Germline values: CDR1 MNHNS, CDR2 SASEGT. The CDR3 sequence is 14 residues long. V shed 3 bases and J shed 4 bases, with 11 bases lying between them. The CDR3 here is CASSEWRGADTQYF. Written as DNA, the CDR3 is TGTGCCAGCAGTGAGTGGAGGGGCGCAGATACGCAGTATTTT.

This rearrangement joins TRBV2 to TRBJ2-7, with D perhaps matching TRBD1 (6 bases). CDR3 length: 16 residues. Germline V gives CDR1 SNHLY, CDR2 FYNNEI. With 1 base removed from V and 2 bases from J, the gap between germline ends came to 15 bases. CDR3 coding DNA: TGTGCCAGCAGTGAAGTAGCAGGGGAAGGGGCCTACGAGCAGTACTTC. Its protein is CASSEVAGEGAYEQYF.

A single count supports this clone. This chain uses TRBV19 with TRBJ2-4, with D possibly being TRBD1 (6 bases). Looked up from germline, CDR1 is LNHDA and CDR2 is SQIVND (reference sequence). The V end lost 5 bases, the J end lost 6 bases, and 14 bases lay between the germline ends. CDR3 length: 14 residues. The CDR3 region is CASSFRGSGNIQYF. In DNA, the CDR3 is TGTGCCAGTAGTTTCAGGGGCTCGGGAAACATTCAGTACTTC.

The CDR3 nucleotides are TGTGCCAGCAGTTCTTACACCAGCAATCAGCCCCAGCATTTT. Translated: CASSSYTSNQPQHF. The chain is built from TRBV6-5 and TRBJ1-5; D is undetermined. V was trimmed by 4 bases and J by 1 base, leaving 8 bases between them. Per germline, CDR1 MNHEY and CDR2 SVGAGI. CDR3 size: 14 residues.

This clone was counted once. The chain carries TRBV15 and TRBJ1-5, with TRBD1 matching over 7 bases. CDR1 and CDR2 from the germline V gene are LNHNV and YYDKDF (reference sequence). The CDR3 covers 16 residues. Germline trimming cut 3 bases from V and 1 base from J; bases unmatched to any gene: 6. As DNA, the CDR3 is TGTGCCACCAGCAGGCCCTCGACAGGGAGCAATCAGCCCCAGCATTTT. This encodes CATSRPSTGSNQPQHF.

This chain links TRBV6-6 with TRBJ2-1; 8 bases line up with TRBD2. This CDR3 comprises 14 residues. Losses at the gene ends were 6 bases for V and 7 bases for J; bases not matched to a gene: 8. Germline values: CDR1 MNHNY, CDR2 SVGAGI (reference sequence). CDR3 in amino acids: CASRVAGILNEQFF. In DNA form, the CDR3 reads TGTGCCAGCAGGGTAGCGGGGATTCTAAATGAGCAGTTCTTC.

The chain is built from TRBV28 and TRBJ1-2; perhaps TRBD1 as D (6 bases). Trimming stripped 5 bases from V and 4 bases from J, with 14 bases between. In germline, CDR1 is MDHEN, CDR2 SYDVKM. The CDR3 extends over 14 amino acids. Written as DNA, the CDR3 is TGTGCCAGCAGTCCCTGGACAGCCTTCTATGGCTACACCTTC. Translation gives CASSPWTAFYGYTF.

This clone was observed a single time. V and J are TRBV9 and TRBJ2-7; TRBD1 is a possible D gene (5 bases). The CDR3 is 13 amino acids. Germline V gene data show CDR1 as SGDLS and CDR2 as YYNGEE. Trimming took 3 bases from V and 2 from J, leaving 9 bases between them. The CDR3 sequence is CASSGQGTYEQYF. CDR3 sequence (DNA): TGTGCCAGCAGCGGGCAGGGAACCTACGAGCAGTACTTC.

The chain has TRBV7-9 and TRBJ1-4; possibly TRBD1 for D (5 bases). CDR1 and CDR2 from the germline V gene are SEHNR and FQNEAQ (reference sequence). This CDR3 spans 14 amino acids. V lost 5 bases and J 2 bases, leaving 9 bases between the germline ends. In DNA, the CDR3 is TGTGCCAGCAGCCACCGGGGGACTAATGAAAAACTGTTTTTT. As protein: CASSHRGTNEKLFF.

Here the CDR3 reads CASSISQDSDGYTF. CDR3 coding DNA: TGTGCCAGCAGCATTTCTCAGGATAGCGATGGCTACACCTTC. This sequence joins TRBV6-5 and TRBJ1-2; D remains unclear. V gave up 6 bases and J gave up 6 bases, with 17 bases separating them. The CDR3 is made up of 14 amino acids. Germline CDR1 MNHEY, CDR2 SVGAGI.

In its sample, this clone was seen once. The rearrangement uses TRBV27 and TRBJ1-5; a possible D gene is TRBD1 (5 bases). The V gene's germline CDR1 is MNHEY and CDR2 SMNVEV (reference sequence). This CDR3 is built from 15 residues. Trimming shortened V by 5 bases and J by 2 bases, and 13 bases separated the two germline ends. The CDR3 bases are TGTGCCAGCAGTAAGGGGCCCTACCGCAATCAGCCCCAGCATTTT. Translation: CASSKGPYRNQPQHF.

A note on this clone: A junction end diverges from the germline sequence, so it may reflect a read error. V and J are TRBV9 and TRBJ2-1; 9 bases are a match to TRBD2. The CDR3 runs to 13 residues. Germline-derived CDR1 and CDR2 are SGDLS and YYNGEE. CDR3 protein: CASSGRGGYEQFF. CDR3 nucleotide sequence: TGCGCCAGCAGCGGGCGGGGGGGATATGAGCAGTTCTTC.

The chain couples TRBV29-1 to TRBJ2-1; the D is unclear. V lost 3 bases and J 3 bases, leaving 6 bases between the germline ends. The length of the CDR3 is 12 residues. Germline CDR1 reads SQVTM; CDR2 reads ANQGSEA. As DNA, the CDR3 is TGCAGCGTTGATGCGGTCTACAATGAGCAGTTCTTC. This translates into CSVDAVYNEQFF.

The chain joins TRBV21-1 to TRBJ1-1. TRBV21-1 is reported as a pseudogene. The CDR3 contains 15 residues. CDR3 nucleotide sequence: TGTGCCAGCACCCGTTGGGGGGGCATGAACACTGAAGCTTTCTTT. Amino acids: CASTRWGGMNTEAFF.

The gene calls are TRBV7-9 and TRBJ1-2; possibly TRBD1 for D (6 bases). The CDR3 has 15 residues. Germline V lookup: CDR1 SEHNR, CDR2 FQNEAQ (reference sequence). Between the trimmed V and J ends, which lost 5 bases and 5 bases, there was a span of 18 bases. The CDR3 sequence is CASSLEQQGRYGYTF. The CDR3 region has the DNA TGTGCCAGCAGCCTCGAACAACAGGGTCGGTATGGCTACACCTTC. Full variable domain (rest looked up from reference TRBV7-9 and TRBJ1-2): DTGVSQNPRHKITKRGQNVTFRCDPISEHNRLYWYRQTLGQGPEFLTYFQNEAQLEKSRLLSDRFSAERPKGSFSTLEIQRTEQGDSAMYLCASSLEQQGRYGYTFGSGTRLTVV.

The chain is built from TRBV10-2 and TRBJ2-3; 7 bases are a match to TRBD2. Trimming removed 8 bases from V and 2 bases from J; junction bases left unmatched: 1. CDR1 is WSHSY, CDR2 SAAADI, per germline. The CDR3 covers 12 residues. DNA of the CDR3: TGCGCCAGCCGGGACTACACAGATACGCAGTATTTT. It specifies CASRDYTDTQYF.

This clone was picked up a small number of times. This chain uses TRBV5-6 with TRBJ1-2; 7 bases fit TRBD1. This CDR3 region has 16 residues. Losses at the gene ends were 0 bases for V and 4 bases for J; bases not matched to a gene: 9. Germline CDR1 SGHDT, CDR2 YYEEEE. The CDR3 is CASSLAGDRVLYGYTF. The CDR3 region has the DNA TGTGCCAGCAGCTTGGCGGGAGACAGGGTCCTCTATGGCTACACCTTC.

CDR3 in DNA: TGTGCCAGCAGCTACAGCGGACTAGCGGGGGATTCCTACAATGAGCAGTTCTTC. It translates to CASSYSGLAGDSYNEQFF. The V gene is TRBV9, the J gene TRBJ2-1; 13 positions agree with TRBD2. Trimming took 4 bases from V and 1 from J; bases not matched to a gene: 8. Germline assignment: CDR1 SGDLS and CDR2 YYNGEE. This CDR3 contains 18 residues.

V usage is TRBV3-1 (or the pseudogene TRBV3-2) and J usage is TRBJ2-3; D remains ambiguous. There are 13 residues in the CDR3. Germline V lookup: CDR1 LGHDT, CDR2 YNNKEL (reference sequence). V was cut by 4 bases and J by 7 bases, with 12 bases left in between. CDR3: CASSRGGTYTQYF. CDR3 nucleotides: TGTGCCAGCAGCCGCGGCGGAACCTATACGCAGTATTTT.

The chain joins TRBV9 to TRBJ1-2; 12 bases match TRBD1. V was clipped by 0 bases and J by 3 bases; unmatched bases: 3. The V gene's germline CDR1 is SGDLS and CDR2 YYNGEE. The CDR3 has 16 amino acids. The CDR3 DNA reads as TGTGCCAGCAGCGTAGCGGGACAGGGGGCGGACTATGGCTACACCTTC. Its protein is CASSVAGQGADYGYTF. Full variable domain (rest looked up from reference TRBV9 and TRBJ1-2): DSGVTQTPKHLITATGQRVTLRCSPRSGDLSVYWYQQSLDQGLQFLIQYYNGEERAKGNILERFSAQQFPDLHSELNLSSLELGDSALYFCASSVAGQGADYGYTFGSGTRLTVV.

This rearrangement joins TRBV18 to TRBJ1-2; weak D call: TRBD1 (6 bases). V lost 0 bases and J 5 bases, leaving 10 bases between the germline ends. The CDR3 covers 14 residues. Germline CDR1 is KGHSH and CDR2 is LQKENI. CDR3 in DNA: TGTGCCAGCTCACCACCAACAGGGCTGTATGGCTACACCTTC. Protein product: CASSPPTGLYGYTF.

This clone was recorded once. The gene calls are TRBV19 and TRBJ2-3; D perhaps matches TRBD1 (5 bases). The germline CDR1 and CDR2 sequences are LNHDA and SQIVND (reference sequence). This CDR3 spans 16 amino acids. The germline V and J ends were trimmed by 6 bases and 0 bases, with 16 bases remaining between them. The CDR3 nucleotides read TGTGCCAGTAGCGCCCCCGACAGTGCTAGCACAGATACGCAGTATTTT. Translating gives CASSAPDSASTDTQYF.